This TCR beta chain originates from a study of blood T cell repertoires in COVID-19. Overall study context: Samples of COVID-19 (acute and convalescent) were obtained from the United States, Italy and Spain.

Germline values: CDR1 SNHLY, CDR2 FYNNEI. V lost 7 bases and J 3 bases, leaving 13 bases between the germline ends. This CDR3 has 13 amino acids. Original handling: Nucleated cell counts were estimated from reference gene primer amplification. Produced via immunoSEQ multiplex PCR; TCRdb's table is partial and in-frame only. V and J calls and clone size are those listed in that table; D and trimming were worked out from the DNA. Of approximately 150,000 clones detected, 86% appear once; the ten largest clones hold under 5%. V gene TRBV2 combines with J gene TRBJ2-7; D is uncertain. Sequencing used peripheral blood. The origin of this receptor is a woman between 65 and 79 years old with acute or convalescent COVID-19. The CDR3 DNA is TGTGCCAGCATTTCATTAAGAGACTACGAGCAGTACTTC. It codes for CASISLRDYEQYF.